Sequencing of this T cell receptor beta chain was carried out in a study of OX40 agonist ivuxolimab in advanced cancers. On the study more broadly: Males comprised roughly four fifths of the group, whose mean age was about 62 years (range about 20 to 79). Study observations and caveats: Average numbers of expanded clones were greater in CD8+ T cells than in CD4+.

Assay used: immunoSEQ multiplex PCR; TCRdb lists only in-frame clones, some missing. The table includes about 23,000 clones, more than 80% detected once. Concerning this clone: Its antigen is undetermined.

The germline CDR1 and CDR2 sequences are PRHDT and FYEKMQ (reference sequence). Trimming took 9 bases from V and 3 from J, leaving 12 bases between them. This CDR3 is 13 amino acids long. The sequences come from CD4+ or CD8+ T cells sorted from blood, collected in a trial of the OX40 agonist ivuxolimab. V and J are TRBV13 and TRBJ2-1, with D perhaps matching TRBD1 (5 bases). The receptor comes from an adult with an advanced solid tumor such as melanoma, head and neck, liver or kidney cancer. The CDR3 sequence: CASRQLDYNEQFF. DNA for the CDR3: TGTGCCAGTAGACAGTTAGACTACAATGAGCAGTTCTTC. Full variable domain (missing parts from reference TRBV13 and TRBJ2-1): AAGVIQSPRHLIKEKRETATLKCYPIPRHDTVYWYQQGPGQDPQFLISFYEKMQSDKGSIPDRFSAQQFSDYHSELNMSSLELGDSALYFCASRQLDYNEQFFGPGTRLTVL.